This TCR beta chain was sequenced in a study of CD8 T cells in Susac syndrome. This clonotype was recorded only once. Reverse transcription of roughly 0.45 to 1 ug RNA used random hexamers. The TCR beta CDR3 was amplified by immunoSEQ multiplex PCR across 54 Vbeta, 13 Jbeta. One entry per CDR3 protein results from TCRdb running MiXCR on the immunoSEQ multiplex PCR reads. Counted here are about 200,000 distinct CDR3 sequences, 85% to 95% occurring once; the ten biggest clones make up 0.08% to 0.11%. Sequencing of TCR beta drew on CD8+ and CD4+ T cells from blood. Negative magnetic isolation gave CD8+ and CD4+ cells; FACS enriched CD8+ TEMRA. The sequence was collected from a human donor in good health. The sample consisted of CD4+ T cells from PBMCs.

Here the CDR3 reads CSVEGRKKETQYF. Here the CDR3 DNA reads TGCAGCGTTGAAGGTCGGAAAAAAGAGACCCAGTACTTC. The chain uses TRBV29-1 and TRBJ2-5; no clear D. Trimming removed 1 base at V and 3 bases at J, with 9 bases between. Germline CDR1 and CDR2: SQVTM and ANQGSEA. CDR3 length: 13 amino acids. Full variable domain (outside the CDR3, taken from reference TRBV29-1 and TRBJ2-5): SAVISQKPSRDICQRGTSLTIQCQVDSQVTMMFWYRQQPGQSLTLIATANQGSEATYESGFVIDKFPISRPNLTFSTLTVSNMSPEDSSIYLCSVEGRKKETQYFGPGTRLLVL.